This T cell receptor beta chain was retrieved from a study of cytomegalovirus exposure and HLA in healthy donors. Study results and caveats: Per published accounts, TCR beta sequences correctly predicted the HLA-A and HLA-B alleles of most subjects. Testing in vitro showed three CMV-associated chains specific for CMV antigens.

The PCR was carried out with 60 Vbeta primers and 13 Jbeta primers. Generated by immunoSEQ multiplex PCR, the TCRdb table keeps only in-frame clones and is missing some. The data show approximately 97,000 clones, roughly 83% seen once. The J segment lost 6 bases and the V segment lost 5 bases, leaving 7 bases of the junction unmatched. CDR1 and CDR2 from the germline V gene are GTSNPN and SVGIG (reference sequence). This CDR3 is built from 13 residues. This clone was counted a single time. Its antigen remains unknown. The sequence derives from a male donor in good health and CMV-seropositive. V gene TRBV30 combines with J gene TRBJ2-3; 8 bases align to TRBD1. Sequencing was performed on PBMCs. CDR3 in DNA: TGTGCCTGGGGGACAGGCGGACTCGATACGCAGTATTTT. Its protein product is CAWGTGGLDTQYF. Together with reference TRBV30 and TRBJ2-3, the CDR3 gives the full variable domain: SQTIHQWPATLVQPVGSPLSLECTVEGTSNPNLYWYRQAAGRGLQLLFYSVGIGQISSEVPQNLSASRPQDRQFILSSKKLLLSDSGFYLCAWGTGGLDTQYFGPGTRLTVL.